What follows are 8 T cell receptor beta chains derived from one specimen sequenced in a study of T cell repertoires in cytomegalovirus infection. Using its own MiXCR run on the reads, TCRdb lists one record per CDR3 protein. Here the sample spans about 440,000 distinct CDR3 sequences, about a third being singletons. Material: PBMCs. The receptors come from a human donor in good health (CMV status not recorded). Some clones in this sample may be carry-over from other donors' samples.

The rearrangement uses TRBV11-2 and TRBJ1-1; no firm D call. Looked up from germline, CDR1 is SGHAT and CDR2 is FQNNGV. CDR3 length equals 16 residues. V was shortened by 1 base and J by 1 base, with 13 bases between the two germline ends. The DNA for the CDR3 is TGTGCCAGCAGCTTAGGTGAGAGGGCTGGGAACACTGAAGCTTTCTTT. This sequence encodes CASSLGERAGNTEAFF. Supplemented by reference TRBV11-2 and TRBJ1-1, the full variable domain reads EAGVAQSPRYKIIEKRQSVAFWCNPISGHATLYWYQQILGQGPKLLIQFQNNGVVDDSQLPKDRFSAERLKGVDSTLKIQPAKLEDSAVYLCASSLGERAGNTEAFFGQGTRLTVV.

A few counts support this clonotype. The J gene is TRBJ2-7, the V gene TRBV6-6; D might be TRBD1 (6 bases). V was pared by 5 bases and J by 2 bases, with 16 bases between. Germline assignment: CDR1 MNHNY and CDR2 SVGAGI (reference sequence). This CDR3 comprises 15 residues. The chain's CDR3 is CASSPGTQNPYEQYF. As DNA, the CDR3 is TGTGCCAGCAGTCCCGGGACACAGAACCCCTACGAGCAGTACTTC.

The chain joins TRBV7-9 to TRBJ1-4, with 7 bases lining up with TRBD1. The CDR3 runs to 16 residues. Germline assignment: CDR1 SEHNR and CDR2 FQNEAQ (reference sequence). The ends lost 4 bases at V and 8 bases at J; junction bases unmatched: 13. This chain's CDR3 is CASSSTGTALWEKLFF. For the CDR3, the DNA is TGTGCCAGCAGCTCGACCGGGACAGCTTTATGGGAAAAACTGTTTTTT.

Notes on this clonotype: A read error may account for a junction end that differs from germline. This rearrangement joins TRBV10-3 to TRBJ2-5; D gene ambiguous. This CDR3 is 12 amino acids long. Germline CDR1 and CDR2: ENHRY and SYGVKD. CDR3 amino acids: CAISRHQETQDF. In DNA form, the CDR3 reads TGTGCCATCAGTCGGCATCAAGAGACCCAGGACTTC.

J is TRBJ2-2 and V is TRBV7-6; tentative D call: TRBD2 (7 bases). CDR1 and CDR2 (germline): SGHVS, FNYEAQ. The V end lost 5 bases, the J end lost 4 bases, and 17 bases lay between the germline ends. This CDR3 has 16 amino acids. This CDR3 is CASSPRGGVGTGELFF. As DNA, the CDR3 is TGTGCCAGCAGCCCAAGGGGGGGCGTTGGCACCGGGGAGCTGTTTTTT.

This chain uses TRBV5-1 with TRBJ1-2; 9 bases map to TRBD1. The germline V gene encodes CDR1 SGHRS and CDR2 YFSETQ. Trimming at V came to 3 bases and at J to 0 bases, leaving 3 bases not matched to a gene. This CDR3 is 15 amino acids long. CDR3 DNA sequence: TGCGCCAGCAGCTGGGGACAGGGAGCTAACTATGGCTACACCTTC. Its protein product is CASSWGQGANYGYTF.

This chain connects TRBV15 to TRBJ1-4; D unresolved. CDR3 length equals 15 residues. Germline loops: CDR1 LNHNV, CDR2 YYDKDF (reference sequence). With 0 bases removed from V and 0 bases from J, the gap between germline ends came to 5 bases. CDR3 region: CATSRDRATNEKLFF. The CDR3 region has the DNA TGTGCCACCAGCAGAGATCGAGCAACTAATGAAAAACTGTTTTTT.

The rearrangement joins TRBV4-1 to TRBJ2-2; 9 bases agree with TRBD1. Germline CDR1 MGHRA, CDR2 YSYEKL. The CDR3 loop spans 15 amino acids. V lost 4 bases to trimming and J lost 7 bases; unmatched junction nucleotides: 7. The CDR3 reads CASSLYRGLVGELFF. The CDR3 nucleotides read TGCGCCAGCAGCCTCTACAGGGGGCTAGTCGGGGAGCTGTTTTTT.